This T cell receptor (beta chain) was profiled in a study of blood T cells in healthy people across ages. Study observations and caveats: Diversity estimates drawn from one million T cells were deemed underestimates.

In germline, CDR1 is MNHEY, CDR2 SVGEGT. Trimming stripped 7 bases from V and 2 bases from J, with 8 bases between. CDR3 size: 12 residues. This clonotype turned up a few times. The antigen remains unidentified. It was with a sample-barcoded 5' primer and a J-beta primer mix that a second PCR of roughly 7 to 12 cycles was run. One entry per CDR3 protein results from TCRdb running MiXCR on the 5' RACE reads. This table holds around 1.1 million distinct CDR3 sequences, less than 45% found once. This chain uses TRBV6-2 or TRBV6-3 with TRBJ1-1; possibly TRBD1 for D (5 bases). The sequencing input was blood. The source is a man between 18 and 29 years old in good health. The CDR3 DNA sequence: TGTGCCAGCACAGGGATAAACACTGAAGCTTTCTTT. This codes for CASTGINTEAFF.